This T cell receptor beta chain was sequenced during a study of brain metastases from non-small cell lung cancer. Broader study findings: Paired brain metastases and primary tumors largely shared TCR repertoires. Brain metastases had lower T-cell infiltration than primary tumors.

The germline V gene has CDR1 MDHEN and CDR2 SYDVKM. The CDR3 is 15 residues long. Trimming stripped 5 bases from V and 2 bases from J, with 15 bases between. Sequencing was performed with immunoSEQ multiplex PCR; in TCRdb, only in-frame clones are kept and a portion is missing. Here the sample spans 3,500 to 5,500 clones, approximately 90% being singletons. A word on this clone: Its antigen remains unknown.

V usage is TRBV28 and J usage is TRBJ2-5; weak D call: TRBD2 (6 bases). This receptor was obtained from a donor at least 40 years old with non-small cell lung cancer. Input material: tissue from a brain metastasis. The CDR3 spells CASSPRGAAQETQYF. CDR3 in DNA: TGTGCCAGCAGTCCCCGCGGGGCAGCACAAGAGACCCAGTACTTC.